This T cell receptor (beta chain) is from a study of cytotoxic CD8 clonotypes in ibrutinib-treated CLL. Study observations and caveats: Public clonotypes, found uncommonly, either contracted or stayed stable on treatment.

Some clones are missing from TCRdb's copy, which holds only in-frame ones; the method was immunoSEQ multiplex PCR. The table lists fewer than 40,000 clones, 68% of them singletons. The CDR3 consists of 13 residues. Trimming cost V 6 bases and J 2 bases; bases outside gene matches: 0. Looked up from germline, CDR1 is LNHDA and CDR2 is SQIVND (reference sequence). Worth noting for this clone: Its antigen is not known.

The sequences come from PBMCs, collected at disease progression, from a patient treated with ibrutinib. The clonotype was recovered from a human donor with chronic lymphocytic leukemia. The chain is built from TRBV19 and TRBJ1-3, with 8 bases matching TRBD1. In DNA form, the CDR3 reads TGTGCCAGTAGGGACAGGGCTGGAAACACCATATATTTT. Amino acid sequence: CASRDRAGNTIYF.